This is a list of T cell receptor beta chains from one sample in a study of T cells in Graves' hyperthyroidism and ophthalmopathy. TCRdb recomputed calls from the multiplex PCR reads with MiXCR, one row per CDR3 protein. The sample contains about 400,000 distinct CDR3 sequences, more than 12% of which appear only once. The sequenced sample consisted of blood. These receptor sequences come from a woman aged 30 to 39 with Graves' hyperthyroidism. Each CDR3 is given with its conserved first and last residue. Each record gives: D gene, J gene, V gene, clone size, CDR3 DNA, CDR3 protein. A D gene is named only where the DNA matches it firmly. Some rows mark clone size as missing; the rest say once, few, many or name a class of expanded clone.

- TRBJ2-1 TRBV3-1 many TGTGCCAGCAGCCCGCCTACAGATTACAATGAGCAGTTCTTC CASSPPTDYNEQFF
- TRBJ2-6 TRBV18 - TGTGCCAGCTCACCCAGCCTACAGGCTTCTGGGGCCAACGTCCTGACTTTC CASSPSLQASGANVLTF
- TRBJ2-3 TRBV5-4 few TGTGCCAGCAGCTTGCAGCGGAATGGGGGCACAGATACGCAGTATTTT CASSLQRNGGTDTQYF
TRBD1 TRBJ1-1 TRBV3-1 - TGTGCCAGCAGCCAATTTGGACAGGGTCCGGCTGAAGCTTTCTTT CASSQFGQGPAEAFF
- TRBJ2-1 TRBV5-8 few TGTGCCAGCAGCCCGTTAGGGGGCTACAATGAGCAGTTCTTC CASSPLGGYNEQFF
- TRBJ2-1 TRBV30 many TGTGCAGGGAGGGGGCAGTCCCATGAGCAGTTCTTC CAGRGQSHEQFF
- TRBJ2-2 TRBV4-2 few TGTGCCAGCAGCCAAGTAACCCCCGGGGAGCTGTTTTTT CASSQVTPGELFF
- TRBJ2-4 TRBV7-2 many TGTGCCAGCAGCTTCCGTTACATTCAGTACTTC CASSFRYIQYF
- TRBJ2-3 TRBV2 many TGTGCCAGCAGCTCTAGGGAGGGGGTCACAGATACGCAGTATTTT CASSSREGVTDTQYF
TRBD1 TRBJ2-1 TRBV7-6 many TGTGCCAGCAGCTTAGCGGGGACAGTGGGAACGCATGAGCAGTTCTTC CASSLAGTVGTHEQFF
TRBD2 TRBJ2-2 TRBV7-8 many TGTGCCAGCAGCTCCGGACTAGCGGGCACGAACACCGGGGAGCTGTTTTTT CASSSGLAGTNTGELFF
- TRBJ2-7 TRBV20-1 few TGCAGTGCTAGAGATACCCGTCCAGGTCTTACCTACGAGCAGTACTTC CSARDTRPGLTYEQYF
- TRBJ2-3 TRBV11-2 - TGTGCCAGCAGCGTAAGGGGTCAACCGGGAGATACGCAGTATTTT CASSVRGQPGDTQYF
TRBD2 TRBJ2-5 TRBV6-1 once TGTGCCAGCAGTGAACCTAGCGGGACAGAGACCCAGTACTTC CASSEPSGTETQYF
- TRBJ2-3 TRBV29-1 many TGCAGCGCATCAGGGGAAGGACCCACAGATACGCAGTATTTT CSASGEGPTDTQYF
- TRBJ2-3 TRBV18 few TGTGCCAGCTCACCGGACTTCCGGAATACGCAGTATTTT CASSPDFRNTQYF
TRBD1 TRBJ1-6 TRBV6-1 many TGTGCCAGCAGTGAAACGCCGGACAGGGGAAGATCACCCCTCCACTTT CASSETPDRGRSPLHF
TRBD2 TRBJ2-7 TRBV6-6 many TGTGCCAGCAGTTACAGGGCGGGAGGTGTAGACGAGCAGTACTTC CASSYRAGGVDEQYF
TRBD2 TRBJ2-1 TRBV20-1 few TGCAGTGCCCGTCCCCGGACTAGCGGAAATGAGCAGTTCTTC CSARPRTSGNEQFF
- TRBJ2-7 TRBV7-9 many TGTGCCAGCAGCTTAGGGGGGGCAGGCCTCTACGAGCAGTACTTC CASSLGGAGLYEQYF
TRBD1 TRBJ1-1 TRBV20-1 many TGCAGTGCTTTAAACAGGGGGTCGTATAGCACTGAAGCTTTCTTT CSALNRGSYSTEAFF
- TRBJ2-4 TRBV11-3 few TGTGCCAGCAGCTTAGGCCCGGGGGCGATAGCCAAAAACATTCAGTACTTC CASSLGPGAIAKNIQYF
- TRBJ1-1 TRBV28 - TGTGCCAGCAGCCCCCGGACAAGGGTCACTGAAGCTTTCTTT CASSPRTRVTEAFF
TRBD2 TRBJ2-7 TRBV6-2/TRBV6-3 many TGTGCCAGCTCCCGGCTAGCGGGAACCTACGAGCAGTACTTC CASSRLAGTYEQYF
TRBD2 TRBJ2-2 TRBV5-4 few TGTGCCAGCAGCGGTCAGGGACTAGGCACCGGGGAGCTGTTTTTT CASSGQGLGTGELFF
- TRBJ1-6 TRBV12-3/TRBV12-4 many TGTGCCAGCAGTTTAGGATTGGGATCACCCCTCCACTTT CASSLGLGSPLHF
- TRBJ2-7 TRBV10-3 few TGTGCCATCAGTGAGTACTCCCCGTCCTACGAGCAGTACTTC CAISEYSPSYEQYF
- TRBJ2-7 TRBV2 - TGTGCCAGCAGTTCTCTGCTCGAGCAGTACTTC CASSSLLEQYF
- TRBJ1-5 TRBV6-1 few TGTGCCAGCAACGAGAGACAGGTAGAATTTGGCAATCAGCCCCAGCATTTT CASNERQVEFGNQPQHF
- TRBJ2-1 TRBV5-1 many TGCGCCAGCAGCTTGCAGGGAGCGAGCAATGAGCAGTTCTTC CASSLQGASNEQFF
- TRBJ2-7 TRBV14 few TGTGCCAGCAGCCAAGATAGGCAGGGGTTCTACGAGCAGTACTTC CASSQDRQGFYEQYF
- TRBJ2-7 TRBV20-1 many TGCAGTGCTCCCAGGGGGGGGACCTACGAGCAGTACTTC CSAPRGGTYEQYF
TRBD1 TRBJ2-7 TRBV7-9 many TGTGCCAGCAGCTCATCGACAGGGATAAGCTCCTACGAGCAGTACTTC CASSSSTGISSYEQYF
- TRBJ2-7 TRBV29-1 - TGCAGCGTTACAGGTACCTCAAGCTCCTACGAGCAGTACTTC CSVTGTSSSYEQYF
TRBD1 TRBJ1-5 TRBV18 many TGTGCCAGTACTCCCGGGACAGGGGGCAATCAGCCCCAGCATTTT CASTPGTGGNQPQHF
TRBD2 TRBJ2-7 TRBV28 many TGTGCCAGCGAATCCGGGACTAGCATTCACGAGCAGTACTTC CASESGTSIHEQYF
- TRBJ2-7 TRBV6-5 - TGTGCCAGCAGTTACTCTTACACCGGGACCCCCTACGAGCAGTACTTC CASSYSYTGTPYEQYF
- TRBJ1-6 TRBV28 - TGTGCCAGCAGGAGTGCTAGCTCCTATAATTCACCCCTCCACTTT CASRSASSYNSPLHF
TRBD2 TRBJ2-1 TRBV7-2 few TGTGCCAGCAGCGCCGCCGGAATTAGCGGGGCCTCCTACAATGAGCAGTTCTTC CASSAAGISGASYNEQFF
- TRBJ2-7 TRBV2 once TGTGCCAGCAGCGCTAGCTTCGCCCTCGAGCAGTACTTC CASSASFALEQYF
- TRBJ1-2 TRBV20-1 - TGCAGTGCCCACACGAATGGCTACACCTTC CSAHTNGYTF
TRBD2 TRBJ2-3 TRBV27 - TGTGCCAGCAGCCGGACTAGCGGGCCTACTAGCACAGATACGCAGTATTTT CASSRTSGPTSTDTQYF
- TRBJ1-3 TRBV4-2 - TGTGCCAGCAGCCAAGACAGGTCCCCTGGAAACACCATATATTTT CASSQDRSPGNTIYF
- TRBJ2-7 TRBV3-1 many TGTGCCAGCAGCCCGTGGGGGGATTCCTACGAGCAGTACTTC CASSPWGDSYEQYF
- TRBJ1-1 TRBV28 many TGTGCCAGCAGCTCGAAAAGCTGGGGGAACACTGAAGCTTTCTTT CASSSKSWGNTEAFF
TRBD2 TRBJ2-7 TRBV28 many TGTGCCAGCAGTTTAGTCCCTCGGACTAGCGGGAACTACGAGCAGTACTTC CASSLVPRTSGNYEQYF
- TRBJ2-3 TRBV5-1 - TGCGCCAGCAGTCAATGGGGTGGGCAGTATTTT CASSQWGGQYF
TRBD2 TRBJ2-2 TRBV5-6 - TGTGCCAGCAGCTTCCTTCCACTAGCGGAGAACACCGGGGAGCTGTTTTTT CASSFLPLAENTGELFF
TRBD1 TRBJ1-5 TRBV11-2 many TGTGCCAGCAGCCAGACAGGGGGGACTCAGCCCCAGCATTTT CASSQTGGTQPQHF
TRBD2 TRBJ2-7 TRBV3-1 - TGTGCCAGCAGCCCTCCCGGGACTAGCGGGACGCCCTACGAGCAGTACTTC CASSPPGTSGTPYEQYF
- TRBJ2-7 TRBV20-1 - TGCAGTGCTAGTCCCCACGGGACATCTAGGGGCGGTTACGAGCAGTACTTC CSASPHGTSRGGYEQYF
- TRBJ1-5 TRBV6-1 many TGTGCCAGCAGACGGGCCGCGATTTCCAATCAGCCCCAGCATTTT CASRRAAISNQPQHF
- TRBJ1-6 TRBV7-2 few TGTGCCAGCAGCTATAATTCACCCCTCCACTTT CASSYNSPLHF
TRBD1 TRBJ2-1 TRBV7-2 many TGTGCCAGCAGCCACGGGACAGGGACCAATGAGCAGTTCTTC CASSHGTGTNEQFF
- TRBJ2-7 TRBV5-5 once TGTGCCAGCAGCTTGTATGTTGCGGGCGATACCTACGAGCAGTACTTC CASSLYVAGDTYEQYF
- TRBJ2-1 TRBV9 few TGTGCCAGCAGCGTAGAACAGGGATCCTACAATGAGCAGTTCTTC CASSVEQGSYNEQFF
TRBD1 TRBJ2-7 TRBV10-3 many TGTGCCATCAGTGAAAACCCGGACAGGGGGTACGAGCAGTACTTC CAISENPDRGYEQYF
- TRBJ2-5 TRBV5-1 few TGCGCCAGCAGCTTGGCTCGGGGGGCTGAGACCCAGTACTTC CASSLARGAETQYF
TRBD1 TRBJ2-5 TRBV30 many TGTGCCTGGACTGGGGGACAGCTTCCTCCTCCGTACCAAGAGACCCAGTACTTC CAWTGGQLPPPYQETQYF
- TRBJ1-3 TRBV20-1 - TGCAGTGCTAGAGATGGTAGAACACTCTCTGGAAACACCATATATTTT CSARDGRTLSGNTIYF